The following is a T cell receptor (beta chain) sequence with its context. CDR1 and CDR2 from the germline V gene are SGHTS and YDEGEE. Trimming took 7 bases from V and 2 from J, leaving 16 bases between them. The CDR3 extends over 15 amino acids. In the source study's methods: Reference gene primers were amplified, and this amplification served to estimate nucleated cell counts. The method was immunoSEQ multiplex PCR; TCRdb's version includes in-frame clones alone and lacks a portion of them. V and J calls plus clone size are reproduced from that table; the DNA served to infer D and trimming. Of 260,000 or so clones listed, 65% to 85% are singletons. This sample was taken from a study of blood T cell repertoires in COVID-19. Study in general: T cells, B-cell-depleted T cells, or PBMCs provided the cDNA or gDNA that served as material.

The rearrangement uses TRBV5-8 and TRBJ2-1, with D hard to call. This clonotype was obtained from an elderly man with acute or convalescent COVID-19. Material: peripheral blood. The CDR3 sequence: CASPRRSIPYNEQFF. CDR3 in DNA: TGTGCCAGCCCGCGGCGGTCTATCCCCTACAATGAGCAGTTCTTC.